These 6 T cell receptor beta chains were all obtained from the same sample, sequenced in a study of CD8 T cells in Susac syndrome. RNA totalling roughly 0.45 to 1 ug underwent reverse transcription with random hexamers. TCRdb reprocessed the immunoSEQ multiplex PCR reads with MiXCR, giving one entry per CDR3 protein. The data contain approximately 190,000 distinct CDR3 sequences, nearly 97% of them seen just once; the ten biggest clones take up 0.075% to 0.1%. Input material: CD4+ T cells from PBMCs. The receptors come from a human donor with Susac syndrome.

CDR3 region: CACPQTGLNEKLFF. The CDR3 DNA reads TGTGCCTGTCCACAGACAGGGCTTAATGAAAAACTGTTTTTT. The chain couples TRBV30 to TRBJ1-4, with TRBD1 matching 7 bases. Germline CDR1 and CDR2: GTSNPN and SVGIG (reference sequence). The V gene end was trimmed by 6 bases and the J gene end by 4 bases; junction bases not matched to a gene: 8. The CDR3 loop spans 14 amino acids.

DNA of the CDR3: TGTGCCAGCAGCGTAGATTCCCTAGATATGGCTTTCTTT. Encoded protein: CASSVDSLDMAFF. The genes are TRBV9 and TRBJ1-1; no firm D call. V was shortened by 0 bases and J by 11 bases, with 14 bases between the two germline ends. In germline, CDR1 is SGDLS, CDR2 YYNGEE. The CDR3 spans 13 residues.

The J gene is TRBJ1-2, the V gene TRBV7-9, with D possibly TRBD1 on 5 matching bases. The germline V and J ends were trimmed by 5 bases and 8 bases, with 12 bases remaining between them. Germline assignment: CDR1 SEHNR and CDR2 FQNEAQ (reference sequence). This CDR3 contains 12 residues. Here the CDR3 reads CASSNRTFGYTF. In DNA, the CDR3 is TGTGCCAGCAGCAACAGGACTTTCGGCTACACCTTC.

This chain uses TRBV20-1 with TRBJ2-1, with TRBD1 identical over 7 bases. Germline loops: CDR1 DFQATT, CDR2 SNEGSKA (reference sequence). The CDR3 covers 13 residues. Unmatched junction bases numbered 17, after V lost 6 bases and J lost 15 bases. The CDR3 DNA sequence: TGCAGTGCCGCCGTGGACAGTAACCCAGGGGGGTTCTTC. It codes for CSAAVDSNPGGFF.

J is TRBJ2-3 and V is TRBV4-3; D possibly matches TRBD1 or TRBD2 (6 bases each). The CDR3 spans 16 residues. Trimming removed 0 bases from V and 4 bases from J, with 14 bases in between. Germline V gives CDR1 LGHNA, CDR2 YSLEER. In nucleotides, the CDR3 is TGCGCCAGCAGCCAAGATAGTCGGGGGCTGGCAGATACGCAGTATTTT. Protein sequence: CASSQDSRGLADTQYF.

The chain joins TRBV3-1 to TRBJ2-2; 9 bases agree with TRBD1. Germline V gives CDR1 LGHDT, CDR2 YNNKEL (reference sequence). The CDR3 has 16 amino acids. The trim removed 5 bases at V and 5 bases at J, leaving 9 bases unmatched. The CDR3 DNA follows: TGTGCCAGCAGCGTAACAGGGGGCGCAGATACCGGGGAGCTGTTTTTT. It encodes CASSVTGGADTGELFF.